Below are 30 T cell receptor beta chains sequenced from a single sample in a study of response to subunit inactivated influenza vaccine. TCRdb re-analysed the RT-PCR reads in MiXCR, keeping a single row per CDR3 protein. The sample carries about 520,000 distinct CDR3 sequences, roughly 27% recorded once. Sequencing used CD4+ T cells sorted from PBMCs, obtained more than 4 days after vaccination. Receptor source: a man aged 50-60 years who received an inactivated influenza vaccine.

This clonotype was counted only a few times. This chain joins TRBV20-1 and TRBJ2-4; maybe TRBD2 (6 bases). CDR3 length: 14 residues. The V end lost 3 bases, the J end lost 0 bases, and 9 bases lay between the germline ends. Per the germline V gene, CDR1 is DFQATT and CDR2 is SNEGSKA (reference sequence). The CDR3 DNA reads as TGCAGTGCTAGTGGGACTGGAGCCAAAAACATTCAGTACTTC. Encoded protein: CSASGTGAKNIQYF.

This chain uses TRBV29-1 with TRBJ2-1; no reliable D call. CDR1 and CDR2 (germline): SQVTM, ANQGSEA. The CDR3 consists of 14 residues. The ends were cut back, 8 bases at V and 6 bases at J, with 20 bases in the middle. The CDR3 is CSSLIRLARNEQFF. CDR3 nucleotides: TGCAGCTCCTTAATTCGGCTGGCTCGCAATGAGCAGTTCTTC.

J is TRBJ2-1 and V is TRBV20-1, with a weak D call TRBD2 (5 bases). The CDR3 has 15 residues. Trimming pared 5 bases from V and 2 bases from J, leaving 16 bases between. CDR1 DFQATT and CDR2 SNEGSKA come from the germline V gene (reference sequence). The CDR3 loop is CSAGGLAIAYNEQFF. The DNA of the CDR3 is TGCAGTGCTGGAGGACTCGCGATAGCCTACAATGAGCAGTTCTTC.

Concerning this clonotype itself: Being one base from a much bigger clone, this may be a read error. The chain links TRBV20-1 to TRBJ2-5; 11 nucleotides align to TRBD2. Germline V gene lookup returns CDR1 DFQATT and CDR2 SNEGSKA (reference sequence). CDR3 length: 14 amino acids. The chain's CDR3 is CSARIAGGIETQHF. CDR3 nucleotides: TGCAGTGCTAGAATAGCGGGGGGGATTGAGACCCAGCACTTC.

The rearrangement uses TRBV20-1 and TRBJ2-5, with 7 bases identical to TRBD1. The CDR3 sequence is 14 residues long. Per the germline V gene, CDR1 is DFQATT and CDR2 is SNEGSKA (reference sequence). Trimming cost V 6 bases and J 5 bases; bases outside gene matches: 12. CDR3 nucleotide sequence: TGCAGTGCCACGGTTGAGGGGGCAGGGGAGACCCAGTACTTC. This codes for CSATVEGAGETQYF.

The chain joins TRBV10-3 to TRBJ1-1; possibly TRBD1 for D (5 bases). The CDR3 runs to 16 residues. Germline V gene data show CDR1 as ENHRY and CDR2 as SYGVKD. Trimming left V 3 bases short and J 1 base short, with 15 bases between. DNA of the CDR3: TGTGCCATCAGTGACCCTAGGGAGGGGACGAACACTGAAGCTTTCTTT. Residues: CAISDPREGTNTEAFF.

The CDR3, as DNA: TGTGCCAGCAGCGTGGAGGGGACTAGCGGGACAGATACGCAGTATTTT. Translation: CASSVEGTSGTDTQYF. The chain uses TRBV9 and TRBJ2-3; TRBD2 aligns across 12 bases. This CDR3 region has 16 residues. V was clipped by 2 bases and J by 3 bases; unmatched bases: 4. The germline gives CDR1 SGDLS, CDR2 YYNGEE.

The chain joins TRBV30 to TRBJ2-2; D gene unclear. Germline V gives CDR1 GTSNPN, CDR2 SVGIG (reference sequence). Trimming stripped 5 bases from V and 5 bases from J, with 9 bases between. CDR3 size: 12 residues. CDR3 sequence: CAWLGPTGELFF. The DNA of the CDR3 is TGTGCCTGGCTCGGTCCAACCGGGGAGCTGTTTTTT.

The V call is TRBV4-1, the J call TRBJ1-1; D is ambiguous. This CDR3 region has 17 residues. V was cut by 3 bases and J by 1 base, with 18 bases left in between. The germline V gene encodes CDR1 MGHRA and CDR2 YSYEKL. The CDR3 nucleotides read TGCGCCAGCAGCCACCTTATAACCGAACGCGGGAACACTGAAGCTTTCTTT. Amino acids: CASSHLITERGNTEAFF.

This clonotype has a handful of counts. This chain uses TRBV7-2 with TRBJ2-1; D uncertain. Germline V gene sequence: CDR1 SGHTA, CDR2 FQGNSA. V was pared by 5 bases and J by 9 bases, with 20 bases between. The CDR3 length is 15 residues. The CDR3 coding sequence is TGTGCCAGCAGCAAAGACACGATAAGAGCTCGTGAGCAGTTCTTC. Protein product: CASSKDTIRAREQFF.

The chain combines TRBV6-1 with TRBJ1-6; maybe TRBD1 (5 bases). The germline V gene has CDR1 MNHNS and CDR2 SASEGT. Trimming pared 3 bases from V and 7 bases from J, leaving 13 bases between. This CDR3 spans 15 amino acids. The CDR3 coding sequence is TGTGCCAGCAGTGATAGACAGTCTAACAATTCACCCCTCCACTTT. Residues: CASSDRQSNNSPLHF.

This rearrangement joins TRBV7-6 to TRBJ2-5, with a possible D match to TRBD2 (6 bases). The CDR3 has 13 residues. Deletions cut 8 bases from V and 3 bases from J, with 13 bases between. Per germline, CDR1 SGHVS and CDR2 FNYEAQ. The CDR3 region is CASVPPGEETQYF. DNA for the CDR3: TGTGCCAGCGTTCCTCCGGGAGAAGAGACCCAGTACTTC.

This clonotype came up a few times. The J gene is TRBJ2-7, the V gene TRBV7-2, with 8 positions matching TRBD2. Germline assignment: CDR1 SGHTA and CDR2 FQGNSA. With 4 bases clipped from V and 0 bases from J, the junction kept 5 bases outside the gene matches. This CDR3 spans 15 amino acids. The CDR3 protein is CASSSRGGSSYEQYF. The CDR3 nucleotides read TGTGCCAGCAGCTCTCGGGGGGGGAGCTCCTACGAGCAGTACTTC.

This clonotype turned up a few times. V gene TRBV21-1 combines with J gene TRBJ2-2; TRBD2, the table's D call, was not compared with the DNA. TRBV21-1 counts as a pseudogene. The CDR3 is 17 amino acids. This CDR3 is CASSTHSGPSNTGELFF. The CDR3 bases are TGTGCCAGCAGCACCCATAGCGGGCCTTCGAACACCGGGGAGCTGTTTTTT.

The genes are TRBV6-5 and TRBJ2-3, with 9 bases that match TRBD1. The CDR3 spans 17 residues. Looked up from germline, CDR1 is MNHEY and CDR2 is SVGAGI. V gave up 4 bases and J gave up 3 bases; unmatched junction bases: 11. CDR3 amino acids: CASSFSFGTGLTDTQYF. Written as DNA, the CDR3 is TGTGCCAGCAGTTTTTCGTTCGGGACAGGGTTAACAGATACGCAGTATTTT.

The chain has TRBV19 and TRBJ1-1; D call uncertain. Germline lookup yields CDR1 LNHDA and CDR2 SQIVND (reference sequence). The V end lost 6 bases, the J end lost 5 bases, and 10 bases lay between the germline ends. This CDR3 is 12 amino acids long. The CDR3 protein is CASRGVGTEAFF. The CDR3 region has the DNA TGTGCCAGTAGAGGTGTGGGGACTGAAGCTTTCTTT.

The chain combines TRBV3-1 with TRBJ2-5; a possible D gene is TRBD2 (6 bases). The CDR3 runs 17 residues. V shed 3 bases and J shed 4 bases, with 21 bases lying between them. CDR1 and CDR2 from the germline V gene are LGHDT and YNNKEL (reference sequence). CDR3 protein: CASSHSRRARGVETQYF. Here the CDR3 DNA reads TGTGCCAGCAGCCATTCACGCCGGGCCCGCGGGGTAGAGACCCAGTACTTC.

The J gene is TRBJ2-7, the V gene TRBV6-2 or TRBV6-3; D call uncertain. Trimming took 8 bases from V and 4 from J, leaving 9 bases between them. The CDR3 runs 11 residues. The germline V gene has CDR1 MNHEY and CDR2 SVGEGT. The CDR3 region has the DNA TGTGCCAGCCAGAGTTGGTACGAGCAGTACTTC. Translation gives CASQSWYEQYF.

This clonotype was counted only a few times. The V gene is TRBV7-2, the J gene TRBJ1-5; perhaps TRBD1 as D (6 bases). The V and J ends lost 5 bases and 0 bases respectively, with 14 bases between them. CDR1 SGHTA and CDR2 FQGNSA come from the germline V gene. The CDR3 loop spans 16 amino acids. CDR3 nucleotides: TGTGCCAGCAGCACGGGGGGCAGTTATAGCAATCAGCCCCAGCATTTT. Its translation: CASSTGGSYSNQPQHF.

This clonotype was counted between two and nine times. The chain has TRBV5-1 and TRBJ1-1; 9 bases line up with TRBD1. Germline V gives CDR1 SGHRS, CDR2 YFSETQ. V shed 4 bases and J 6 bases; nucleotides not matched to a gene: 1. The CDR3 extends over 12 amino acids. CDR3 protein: CASSGDRAEAFF. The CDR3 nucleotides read TGCGCCAGCAGCGGGGACAGGGCTGAAGCTTTCTTT.

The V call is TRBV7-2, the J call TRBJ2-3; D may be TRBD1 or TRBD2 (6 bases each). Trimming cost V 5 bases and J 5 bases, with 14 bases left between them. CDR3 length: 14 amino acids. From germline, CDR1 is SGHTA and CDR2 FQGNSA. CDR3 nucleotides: TGTGCCAGCAGCCCCATGGGGGGCCTAGATACGCAGTATTTT. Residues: CASSPMGGLDTQYF.

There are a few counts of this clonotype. CDR3 residues: CASSRTGLSQETQYF. CDR3 DNA: TGTGCCAGCAGCCGGACAGGGTTATCACAAGAGACCCAGTACTTC. V gene TRBV5-5 combines with J gene TRBJ2-5; 8 nucleotides agree with TRBD1. The germline gives CDR1 SGHKS, CDR2 YYEKEE (reference sequence). This CDR3 is built from 15 residues. V shed 4 bases and J 2 bases; nucleotides not matched to a gene: 7.

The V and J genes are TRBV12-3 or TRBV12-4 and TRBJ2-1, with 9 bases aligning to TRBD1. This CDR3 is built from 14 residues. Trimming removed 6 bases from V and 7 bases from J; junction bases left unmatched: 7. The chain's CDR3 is CASRGTGRINEQFF. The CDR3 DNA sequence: TGTGCCAGCAGAGGGACAGGGAGAATAAATGAGCAGTTCTTC.

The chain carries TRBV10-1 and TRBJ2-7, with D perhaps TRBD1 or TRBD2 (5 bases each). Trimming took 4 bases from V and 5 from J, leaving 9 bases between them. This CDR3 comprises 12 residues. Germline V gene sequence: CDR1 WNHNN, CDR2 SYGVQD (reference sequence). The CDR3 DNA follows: TGCGCCAGCAGTGGGGGACGTAACGAGCAGTACTTC. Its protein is CASSGGRNEQYF.

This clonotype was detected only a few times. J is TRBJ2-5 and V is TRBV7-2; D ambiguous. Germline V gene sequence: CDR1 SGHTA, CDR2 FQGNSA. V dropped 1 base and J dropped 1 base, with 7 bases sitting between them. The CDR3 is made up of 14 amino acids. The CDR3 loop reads CASSLDTVQETQYF. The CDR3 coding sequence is TGTGCCAGCAGCTTAGATACAGTCCAAGAGACCCAGTACTTC.

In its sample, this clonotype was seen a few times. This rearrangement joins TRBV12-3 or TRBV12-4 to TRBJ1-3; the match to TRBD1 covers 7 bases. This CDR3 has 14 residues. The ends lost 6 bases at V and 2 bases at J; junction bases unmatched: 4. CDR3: CASRSTGAGNTIYF. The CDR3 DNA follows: TGTGCCAGCAGATCAACAGGGGCTGGAAACACCATATATTTT.

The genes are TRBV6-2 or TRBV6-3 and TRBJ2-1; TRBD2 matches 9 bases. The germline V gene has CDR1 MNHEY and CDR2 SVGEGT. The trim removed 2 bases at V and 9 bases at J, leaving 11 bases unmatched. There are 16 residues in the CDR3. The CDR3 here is CASSYIPGLASGEQFF. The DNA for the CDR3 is TGTGCCAGCAGTTACATCCCGGGACTAGCTTCTGGTGAGCAGTTCTTC.

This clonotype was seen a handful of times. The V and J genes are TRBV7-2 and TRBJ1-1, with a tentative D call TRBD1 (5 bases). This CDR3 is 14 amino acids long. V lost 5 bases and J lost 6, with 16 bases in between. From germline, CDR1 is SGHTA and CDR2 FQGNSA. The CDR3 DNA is TGTGCCAGCAGCCCCCAGGGCGCGATCCCTGAAGCTTTCTTT. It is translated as CASSPQGAIPEAFF.

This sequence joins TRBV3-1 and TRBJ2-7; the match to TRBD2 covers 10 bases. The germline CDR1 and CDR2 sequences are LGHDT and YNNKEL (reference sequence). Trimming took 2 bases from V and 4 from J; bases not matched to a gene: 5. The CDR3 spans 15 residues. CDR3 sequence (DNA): TGTGCCAGCAGCCAAAGTCTAGCGGGAGCTTACGAGCAGTACTTC. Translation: CASSQSLAGAYEQYF.

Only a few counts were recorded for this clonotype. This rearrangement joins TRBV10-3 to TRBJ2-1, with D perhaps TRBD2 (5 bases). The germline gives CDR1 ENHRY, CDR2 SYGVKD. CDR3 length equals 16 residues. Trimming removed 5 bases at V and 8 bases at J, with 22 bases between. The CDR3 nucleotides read TGTGCCATCAGTACACAAGGAGCGGCGTTACTAGATGAGCAGTTCTTC. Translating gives CAISTQGAALLDEQFF.